This T cell receptor (beta chain) emerged from a study of OX40 agonist ivuxolimab in advanced cancers. In the study overall: The patients received ivuxolimab by intravenous route every 2 weeks at 0.01 to 10 mg/kg. Patients with hepatocellular carcinoma, melanoma, renal cell or head and neck cancer made up the dose-escalation patients. Notes on the study in general: Doses of 0.1 to 3.0 mg/kg were accompanied by clonal expansion of CD4+ and CD8+ blood T cells by week 6. Some nonresponders likewise displayed low normalized T-cell clonal expansion.

Produced via immunoSEQ multiplex PCR; TCRdb's table is partial and in-frame only. The repertoire holds 35,000 to 45,000 clones, with 82% as singletons. A word on this clone: Its target is not known.

Germline V gene lookup returns CDR1 LNHNV and CDR2 YYDKDF (reference sequence). V lost 0 bases and J 4 bases, leaving 1 base between the germline ends. The CDR3 has 11 residues. The sample in question was CD4+ or CD8+ T cells sorted from blood, obtained in a trial of the OX40 agonist ivuxolimab. This chain joins TRBV15 and TRBJ2-7; D uncertain. This receptor was identified in an adult with an advanced solid tumor such as melanoma, head and neck, liver or kidney cancer. CDR3 protein: CATSREYEQYF. The CDR3 bases are TGTGCCACCAGCAGAGAGTACGAGCAGTACTTC. Variable domain in full (rest from reference TRBV15 and TRBJ2-7): DAMVIQNPRYQVTQFGKPVTLSCSQTLNHNVMYWYQQKSSQAPKLLFHYYDKDFNNEADTPDNFQSRRPNTSFCFLDIRSPGLGDTAMYLCATSREYEQYFGPGTRLTVT.